This T cell receptor beta chain came from a study of technical replicates of blood from four donors. Profiled with immunoSEQ multiplex PCR; TCRdb holds only in-frame clones, not every one. The table lists around 100,000 clones, approximately 95% of them singletons, with roughly 0.33% in the top ten. The CDR3 runs 17 residues. The V gene's germline CDR1 is MDHEN and CDR2 SYDVKM. V lost 3 bases and J 0 bases, leaving 14 bases between the germline ends. This chain connects TRBV28 to TRBJ1-4; D possibly corresponds to TRBD1 (6 bases). This receptor was identified in a human donor in good health. Sequencing used T cells isolated from PBMCs. In DNA, the CDR3 is TGTGCCAGCAGTTTCCCCGGACAGCTATCAACTAATGAAAAACTGTTTTTT. Translating it yields CASSFPGQLSTNEKLFF.